Listed here are 25 T cell receptor beta chains from one sample, sequenced in a study of Graves' ophthalmopathy and Graves' hyperthyroidism. RNA transcripts served as template for amplifying TCR beta CDR3 sequences. Second-round multiplex PCR came after a first-round RT-PCR that employed HTBI primers. TCRdb used MiXCR to reprocess the multiplex PCR reads, holding one entry per CDR3 protein. The sample records over a million distinct CDR3 sequences, roughly two fifths being singletons. The sequencing sample was made of peripheral blood or thyroid tissue (not recorded which). The receptors derive from an adult man with Graves' hyperthyroidism.

The table lists this clonotype with many counts. V and J are TRBV2 and TRBJ2-5, with D possibly matching TRBD2 (6 bases). CDR1 is SNHLY, CDR2 FYNNEI, per germline. The V end was cut by 7 bases, the J end by 4 bases, with 22 bases between. The CDR3 covers 16 residues. The CDR3: CASMRRTLARGETQYF. The DNA of the CDR3 is TGTGCCAGCATGAGGAGGACGCTAGCGAGGGGAGAGACCCAGTACTTC.

This clonotype was seen ten or more times. The J gene is TRBJ2-6, the V gene TRBV6-5; the D gene is possibly TRBD1 (6 bases). Germline CDR1 is MNHEY and CDR2 is SVGAGI. The CDR3 has 15 amino acids. Deletions cut 6 bases from V and 4 bases from J, with 13 bases between. The CDR3 nucleotides are TGTGCCAGCAGACCCACAGGGTTCGGGGCCAACGTCCTGACTTTC. Translating gives CASRPTGFGANVLTF.

This clonotype appeared a few times. The chain combines TRBV4-3 with TRBJ2-6; TRBD1 agrees at 7 bases. The CDR3 spans 17 residues. From germline, CDR1 is LGHNA and CDR2 YSLEER. Unmatched junction bases numbered 9, after V lost 3 bases and J lost 4 bases. The CDR3 region has the DNA TGCGCCAGCAGCCATGGACAGGTCCTCAGGGGGGCCAACGTCCTGACTTTC. It specifies CASSHGQVLRGANVLTF.

The chain employs TRBV4-3 and TRBJ1-2; 9 bases map to TRBD1. The junction had 17 bases not matched to a gene; V was cut back by 3 bases and J by 3 bases. This CDR3 comprises 19 residues. Germline values: CDR1 LGHNA, CDR2 YSLEER. As DNA, the CDR3 is TGCGCCAGCAGCCAGGGAAGTCCCGGGACAGGGTTGTGGGACTATGGCTACACCTTC. Amino acids: CASSQGSPGTGLWDYGYTF.

The chain employs TRBV29-1 and TRBJ1-1, with D possibly TRBD1 on 6 matching bases. Germline-derived CDR1 and CDR2 are SQVTM and ANQGSEA. Trimming cost V 3 bases and J 6 bases, with 11 bases left between them. The CDR3 contains 12 residues. The CDR3 spells CSVDAGVAEAFF. The CDR3 region has the DNA TGCAGCGTTGACGCAGGGGTGGCTGAAGCTTTCTTT.

There are many counts of this clonotype. This chain joins TRBV5-1 and TRBJ2-6; TRBD1 is a possible D gene (6 bases). CDR1 is SGHRS, CDR2 YFSETQ, per germline. Trimming cost V 4 bases and J 0 bases, with 14 bases left between them. The CDR3 sequence is 17 residues long. The CDR3: CASSGAGALSGANVLTF. The CDR3 nucleotides read TGCGCCAGCAGCGGGGCAGGGGCGCTCTCTGGGGCCAACGTCCTGACTTTC.

Concerning this clonotype: The conserved closing phenylalanine or tryptophan is absent in this CDR3, likely reflecting a read error. The limits of the CDR3 on the DNA are not certain, so only TCRdb's listed CDR3 is given. The chain is built from TRBV7-2 and TRBJ1-1; the D segment call TRBD1 is taken from the table without a DNA check. The CDR3 is 9 amino acids in total, end residues counted. Per germline, CDR1 SGHTA and CDR2 FQGNSA. CDR3 residues: CASSSGTAP.

The chain joins TRBV7-9 to TRBJ2-3, with 7 bases lining up with TRBD1. The V gene end was trimmed by 5 bases and the J gene end by 2 bases; junction bases not matched to a gene: 4. Germline CDR1 SEHNR, CDR2 FQNEAQ (reference sequence). CDR3 length equals 14 residues. CDR3 protein: CASSNRGTTDTQYF. The CDR3 region has the DNA TGTGCCAGCAGCAACAGGGGAACCACAGATACGCAGTATTTT. The full variable domain, rest sourced from reference TRBV7-9 and TRBJ2-3, is DTGVSQNPRHKITKRGQNVTFRCDPISEHNRLYWYRQTLGQGPEFLTYFQNEAQLEKSRLLSDRFSAERPKGSFSTLEIQRTEQGDSAMYLCASSNRGTTDTQYFGPGTRLTVL.

This clonotype was observed a few times. The chain uses TRBV25-1 and TRBJ1-2; 9 bases map to TRBD1. Germline V gene lookup returns CDR1 MGHDK and CDR2 SYGVNS. The CDR3 sequence is 12 residues long. The CDR3 DNA reads as TGTGCTAGTGACGGGACAGGGTATGGCTACACCTTC. Its translation is CASDGTGYGYTF.

V and J are TRBV6-5 and TRBJ1-3; D is undetermined. V was trimmed by 6 bases and J by 4 bases, leaving 13 bases between them. The CDR3 length is 14 residues. CDR1 is MNHEY, CDR2 SVGAGI, per germline. The CDR3 nucleotides read TGTGCCAGCAGCGTCTCCTTGGGGGGAAACACCATATATTTT. This codes for CASSVSLGGNTIYF.

In this sample, this clonotype turned up many times. The chain is built from TRBV7-2 and TRBJ2-5; D is possibly TRBD2 (7 bases). The V end lost 5 bases, the J end lost 5 bases, and 18 bases lay between the germline ends. The V gene's germline CDR1 is SGHTA and CDR2 FQGNSA. The CDR3 has 15 residues. CDR3 DNA sequence: TGTGCCAGCAGCGGGGGGGGGGGCCGAGAGGAGACCCAGTACTTC. It encodes CASSGGGGREETQYF.

As concerns this clonotype: At one of its ends the junction is not consistent with the germline gene, which may arise from a read error. This chain joins TRBV24-1 and TRBJ2-7; 12 nucleotides agree with TRBD2. The CDR3 consists of 16 residues. Germline V gene lookup returns CDR1 KGHDR and CDR2 SFDVKD. CDR3 DNA: TGTGCCACCAGTGATCTAGCGGGAGGGCACACCGGGGAGCTGTACTTC. Encoded protein: CATSDLAGGHTGELYF.

In regard to this clonotype: Relative to the germline gene, one junction end is altered; a read error may explain this. The genes are TRBV7-9 and TRBJ2-5; D is possibly TRBD2 (5 bases). Germline V gene lookup returns CDR1 SEHNR and CDR2 FQNEAQ (reference sequence). The CDR3 length is 14 residues. The CDR3 DNA reads as TGTGCCAGCAGCTTAGCGTTCGGGGAAGATACGCAGTATTTC. Translation gives CASSLAFGEDTQYF. The full variable domain, its missing parts supplied by reference TRBV7-9 and TRBJ2-5, is DTGVSQNPRHKITKRGQNVTFRCDPISEHNRLYWYRQTLGQGPEFLTYFQNEAQLEKSRLLSDRFSAERPKGSFSTLEIQRTEQGDSAMYLCASSLAFGEDTQYFGPGTRLLVL.

This chain connects TRBV7-2 to TRBJ1-1; D gene uncertain. The germline CDR1 and CDR2 sequences are SGHTA and FQGNSA. Trimming stripped 6 bases from V and 1 base from J, with 15 bases between. This CDR3 is 15 amino acids long. The CDR3 loop is CASSEIWRANTEAFF. The CDR3 nucleotides read TGTGCCAGCAGTGAAATTTGGAGGGCGAACACTGAAGCTTTCTTT. Filled out from reference TRBV7-2 and TRBJ1-1, the complete variable domain reads GAGVSQSPSNKVTEKGKDVELRCDPISGHTALYWYRQSLGQGLEFLIYFQGNSAPDKSGLPSDRFSAERTGGSVSTLTIQRTQQEDSAVYLCASSEIWRANTEAFFGQGTRLTVV.

This clonotype showed up just a few times. A read error may account for a junction end that differs from germline. The chain links TRBV20-1 to TRBJ2-5; 11 nucleotides agree with TRBD2. In germline, CDR1 is DFQATT, CDR2 SNEGSKA (reference sequence). The CDR3 loop spans 13 amino acids. DNA for the CDR3: TGCGGTGCTGTTACTAGCGGGAGTGAGACCCAGTACTTC. This encodes CGAVTSGSETQYF.

V gene TRBV20-1 combines with J gene TRBJ2-7; D may be TRBD1 or TRBD2 (5 bases each). V lost 2 bases and J lost 0, with 11 bases in between. The length of the CDR3 is 14 residues. CDR1 and CDR2 (germline): DFQATT, SNEGSKA (reference sequence). CDR3 DNA: TGCAGTGCTAGATCGGGGCCTACCTCCTACGAGCAGTACTTC. Translated, it gives CSARSGPTSYEQYF.

The chain links TRBV6-5 to TRBJ1-2, with D unresolved. Germline V gene lookup returns CDR1 MNHEY and CDR2 SVGAGI. The CDR3 is 14 amino acids. V was trimmed by 5 bases and J by 1 base, leaving 11 bases between them. CDR3 DNA sequence: TGTGCCAGCAGTCCCGGAGGGATTAACTATGGCTACACCTTC. It specifies CASSPGGINYGYTF.

The CDR3: CASSQVQGGPYNEQFF. The DNA of the CDR3 is TGTGCCAGCAGCCAAGTTCAGGGGGGGCCCTACAATGAGCAGTTCTTC. This chain links TRBV7-7 with TRBJ2-1; D assignment may be TRBD1 or TRBD2 (7 bases each). Germline CDR1 SSHAT, CDR2 FNYEAQ (reference sequence). Trimming pared 5 bases from V and 2 bases from J, leaving 16 bases between. The length of the CDR3 is 16 residues.

At least ten counts were recorded for this clonotype. The CDR3 loop is CASSPRDWSSYEQYF. In DNA, the CDR3 is TGCGCCAGCAGCCCCCGGGACTGGAGCTCCTACGAGCAGTACTTC. The chain is built from TRBV5-1 and TRBJ2-7; possibly TRBD2 for D (6 bases). V was pared by 4 bases and J by 0 bases, with 14 bases between. Germline V gene sequence: CDR1 SGHRS, CDR2 YFSETQ. This CDR3 spans 15 amino acids.

Many counts were recorded for this clonotype. The CDR3 coding sequence is TGCAGTGCTAGAGATCTCGCCGCAGAGACCCAGTACTTC. It is translated as CSARDLAAETQYF. The chain employs TRBV20-1 and TRBJ2-5; D is undetermined. The V end was cut by 0 bases, the J end by 4 bases, with 9 bases between. The length of the CDR3 is 13 residues. Germline V gene lookup returns CDR1 DFQATT and CDR2 SNEGSKA (reference sequence).

This clonotype was detected many times. The V and J genes are TRBV19 and TRBJ1-4; no clear D. V lost 3 bases and J lost 8, with 7 bases in between. This CDR3 region has 12 residues. Germline assignment: CDR1 LNHDA and CDR2 SQIVND (reference sequence). The CDR3 here is CASSIGSEKLFF. The CDR3 region has the DNA TGTGCCAGTAGTATCGGCAGCGAAAAACTGTTTTTT.

This clonotype appeared a single time. J is TRBJ2-3 and V is TRBV7-2; no clear D. This CDR3 spans 14 amino acids. Trimming left V 4 bases short and J 6 bases short, with 14 bases between. Germline V lookup: CDR1 SGHTA, CDR2 FQGNSA. The CDR3 sequence is CASSSWLTRDTQYF. The DNA of the CDR3 is TGTGCCAGCAGCTCCTGGCTGACAAGGGATACGCAGTATTTT. The whole variable domain, filled in from reference TRBV7-2 and TRBJ2-3, reads GAGVSQSPSNKVTEKGKDVELRCDPISGHTALYWYRQSLGQGLEFLIYFQGNSAPDKSGLPSDRFSAERTGGSVSTLTIQRTQQEDSAVYLCASSSWLTRDTQYFGPGTRLTVL.

This chain connects TRBV29-1 to TRBJ1-2, with 7 bases that match TRBD1. The germline CDR1 and CDR2 sequences are SQVTM and ANQGSEA. The CDR3 is made up of 14 amino acids. V lost 8 bases, J lost 4 bases, and 13 bases stayed unmatched. CDR3 DNA: TGCAGCATCTATCAAGGGGGCATGACCTATGGCTACACCTTC. Protein product: CSIYQGGMTYGYTF.

This sequence joins TRBV4-3 and TRBJ1-5; 8 bases are a match to TRBD1. This CDR3 region has 19 residues. Germline CDR1 reads LGHNA; CDR2 reads YSLEER. J lost 1 base, V lost 0 bases, and 11 bases had no gene match. The CDR3 DNA is TGCGCCAGCAGCCAAGATGCTCCGGACAGGGCGGGAAGCAATCAGCCCCAGCATTTT. This encodes CASSQDAPDRAGSNQPQHF.

This clonotype occurred many times. The genes are TRBV19 and TRBJ1-2; D gene uncertain. Germline V gene data show CDR1 as LNHDA and CDR2 as SQIVND (reference sequence). The CDR3 extends over 15 amino acids. The V end was cut by 5 bases, the J end by 2 bases, with 15 bases between. The CDR3 region has the DNA TGTGCCAGTAGTGAAGGACGCTTCGTCAACTATGGCTACACCTTC. This translates into CASSEGRFVNYGYTF. The whole variable domain, remainder taken from reference TRBV19 and TRBJ1-2, is DGGITQSPKYLFRKEGQNVTLSCEQNLNHDAMYWYRQDPGQGLRLIYYSQIVNDFQKGDIAEGYSVSREKKESFPLTVTSAQKNPTAFYLCASSEGRFVNYGYTFGSGTRLTVV.